This T cell receptor (beta chain) was recovered during a study of blood T cell repertoires in COVID-19 (TCRdb year 2020). Broadly, across the study: Samples covering the acute and convalescent phases of COVID-19 were provided by collaborators in the United States, Italy and Spain. Samples were obtained from the ongoing ImmuneRACE study (first 160 participants) and from 1,254 subjects provided by 6 global collaborators. HLA class I and class II types, where available, came from metadata supplied by the sample provider rather than from assay-based typing. Subjects who had been exposed to COVID-19, were actively infected with it, or had recovered from it provided the deeply sampled blood TCRbeta repertoires that made up the dataset. The material from the prospective study consisted of cDNA or gDNA derived from T cells, B-cell-depleted T cells, or PBMCs. The repertoires were made available in a free public database intended to serve as a resource for research on the immune response to SARS-CoV-2. Nearly every sample came with metadata listing a de-identified subject ID, COVID-19 status, age in years and sex. Overall results and qualifications from the work: How much clinical and demographic metadata was included differed by source and by participant, and the metadata was provided uncurated.

The V end gives up 6 bases and the J end 4 bases, leaving 3 bases in the junction not matched to a gene. The CDR3 measures 14 amino acids from cysteine to phenylalanine. The kept DNA is CDR3 alone, 42 bases in frame from the first base. The CDR1 and CDR2 encoded by the germline V gene are MDHEN and SYDVKM. In Seattle, one collaborating source enrolled patients while the infection was active and tracked those patients longitudinally over the course of disease. Each collaborating institution followed its own protocols to collect whole blood in K2EDTA tubes. For TCRbeta analysis, collaborators shipped samples as frozen whole blood, isolated PBMCs, or DNA extracted from either of those sample types. The immunoSEQ Assay, a bias-controlled multiplex PCR, was used to amplify TCRbeta CDR3 regions from genomic DNA. The study's own analysis went as follows. Within the assay, amplification of reference gene primers was used to estimate how many nucleated cells each sample contained. To quantify the absolute abundance of each unique TCRbeta CDR3 rearrangement, sequence reads were collapsed and filtered. For each sample, productive Simpson clonality was calculated as the square root of Simpson's diversity index across productive rearrangements. Imported from immuneACCESS, the table was reduced by TCRdb to in-frame sequences with V and J called. These copies leave out some clones; in studies compared against another copy, an unresolved V gene accounts for under half, and the cause of the remainder is not known. V, J and clone size reflect that table, while D and trimming were determined from the DNA. In all, the sample holds hundreds of thousands of clones, and about 82% of those were seen once. The ten largest account for less than 6.5% of the sample.

This clone appeared once. The target of this receptor is not known. Base qualities are missing; no much larger clone stands one base away. The chain is assembled from TRBV28 and TRBJ1-2; the junction holds 12 bases that match TRBD1. The TCR comes from a man between 50 and 59 years old with COVID-19, enrolled during active disease. What was sequenced was peripheral blood. The DNA sequence follows: TGTGCCAGCAGGGGACAGGGGGCGGTCTATGGCTACACCTTC. Translated, it reads CASRGQGAVYGYTF.